The 28 T cell receptor beta chains below come from one sample, sequenced in a study of shared clonotypes between healthy human individuals. This table comes from immunoSEQ multiplex PCR, and its TCRdb copy is limited to in-frame clones, with some not included. The profile shows over 2 million clones, approximately 90% of them singletons. Sequenced sample: naive CD4+ T cells from PBMCs. Documented subset: CD45RA+ positively selected. The receptors originated from a man between 18 and 29 years old in good health. Some clones in this sample may be carry-over from other donors' samples.

CDR3 nucleotide sequence: TGTGCCAGCAGCGTAGGGGTTAGCGGGGAACCCTACGAGCAGTACTTC. Amino acids: CASSVGVSGEPYEQYF. The V gene is TRBV9, the J gene TRBJ2-7; 8 bases line up with TRBD2. This CDR3 has 16 amino acids. J gave up 2 bases and V 0 bases, and 7 bases lay outside the gene matches. The germline CDR1 and CDR2 sequences are SGDLS and YYNGEE.

V is TRBV5-6 and J is TRBJ2-3; 11 positions agree with TRBD1. Germline V lookup: CDR1 SGHDT, CDR2 YYEEEE. Trimming at V came to 0 bases and at J to 5 bases, leaving 8 bases not matched to a gene. The CDR3 extends over 17 amino acids. CDR3 sequence reads: CASSLDLAGQGVDTQYF. The CDR3 coding sequence is TGTGCCAGCAGCTTGGACTTAGCGGGACAGGGGGTAGATACGCAGTATTTT.

The chain couples TRBV6-6 to TRBJ1-1; TRBD1 is a possible D gene (6 bases). The CDR3 totals 12 residues. Germline V gene data show CDR1 as MNHNY and CDR2 as SVGAGI (reference sequence). The V end lost 6 bases, the J end lost 11 bases, and 16 bases lay between the germline ends. CDR3 DNA: TGTGCCAGCAGCCCTCCGGGACAATGGGCTTTCTTT. Residues: CASSPPGQWAFF.

The chain recombines TRBV5-6 with TRBJ1-4; 8 bases are a match to TRBD1. From germline, CDR1 is SGHDT and CDR2 YYEEEE. V lost 5 bases to trimming and J lost 8 bases; unmatched junction nucleotides: 8. CDR3 length: 14 residues. CDR3 coding DNA: TGTGCCAGCAGGGCGGACAGGGTGAAGGAAAAACTGTTTTTT. Its translation: CASRADRVKEKLFF.

This clone was counted a single time. The chain combines TRBV19 with TRBJ2-1; D perhaps matches TRBD1 (6 bases). V dropped 0 bases and J dropped 0 bases, with 15 bases sitting between them. CDR1 is LNHDA and CDR2 is SQIVND in the germline V gene (reference sequence). This CDR3 region has 18 residues. The CDR3 coding sequence is TGTGCCAGTAGTATAGATCGAAGGGGGTCAAGCTCCTACAATGAGCAGTTCTTC. As protein: CASSIDRRGSSSYNEQFF.

The chain recombines TRBV19 with TRBJ1-5; perhaps TRBD1 as D (5 bases). In germline, CDR1 is LNHDA, CDR2 SQIVND (reference sequence). The V and J ends lost 4 bases and 0 bases respectively, with 10 bases between them. The CDR3 totals 15 residues. The CDR3 is CASSKGPHSNQPQHF. In DNA form, the CDR3 reads TGTGCCAGTAGTAAGGGACCGCATAGCAATCAGCCCCAGCATTTT.

The chain uses TRBV6-1 and TRBJ1-1, with a possible D match to TRBD1 (6 bases). The V end lost 6 bases, the J end lost 4 bases, and 15 bases lay between the germline ends. CDR3 length: 14 amino acids. Germline values: CDR1 MNHNS, CDR2 SASEGT. The CDR3 here is CASSTQGRGTEAFF. Here the CDR3 DNA reads TGTGCCAGCAGCACACAGGGACGAGGCACTGAAGCTTTCTTT.

The gene calls are TRBV18 and TRBJ1-3, with D perhaps TRBD1 (5 bases). The CDR3 contains 16 residues. The germline V gene has CDR1 KGHSH and CDR2 LQKENI. V was shortened by 3 bases and J by 1 base, with 13 bases between the two germline ends. This CDR3 is CASSPKQAGSGNTIYF. The CDR3 DNA is TGTGCCAGCTCACCCAAACAGGCCGGATCTGGAAACACCATATATTTT.

The V and J genes are TRBV7-9 and TRBJ2-1; tentatively, D is TRBD1 (6 bases). Germline V gene sequence: CDR1 SEHNR, CDR2 FQNEAQ (reference sequence). Trimming took off 1 base at V and 0 bases at J, with 10 bases between the two ends. The CDR3 runs to 16 residues. In DNA, the CDR3 is TGTGCCAGCAGCTTAGTGGGGGCGAGCTCCTACAATGAGCAGTTCTTC. Protein: CASSLVGASSYNEQFF.

The chain has TRBV5-8 and TRBJ2-1; possibly TRBD2 for D (5 bases). Looked up from germline, CDR1 is SGHTS and CDR2 is YDEGEE. This CDR3 has 15 residues. The V end was cut by 7 bases, the J end by 3 bases, with 17 bases between. The CDR3 here is CASGRGSRHYNEQFF. The CDR3 nucleotides read TGTGCCAGCGGCCGGGGTAGCCGACACTACAATGAGCAGTTCTTC.

V is TRBV4-1 and J is TRBJ1-5; D remains ambiguous. Germline lookup yields CDR1 MGHRA and CDR2 YSYEKL. The CDR3 runs 14 residues. Trimming pared 4 bases from V and 3 bases from J, leaving 10 bases between. The CDR3: CASSPRSVNQPQHF. CDR3 bases: TGCGCCAGCAGCCCCCGCAGCGTCAATCAGCCCCAGCATTTT.

This clone was detected once. V gene TRBV4-3 combines with J gene TRBJ2-7, with D possibly being TRBD1 (5 bases). This CDR3 contains 17 residues. Trimming removed 0 bases at V and 5 bases at J, with 20 bases between. Germline assignment: CDR1 LGHNA and CDR2 YSLEER. CDR3 amino acids: CASSQDITTQGYHEQYF. The CDR3 DNA reads as TGCGCCAGCAGCCAAGATATAACGACGCAGGGCTACCACGAGCAGTACTTC.

The J gene is TRBJ2-3, the V gene TRBV7-9; possibly TRBD1 for D (6 bases). The germline V gene encodes CDR1 SEHNR and CDR2 FQNEAQ (reference sequence). The V end lost 1 base, the J end lost 9 bases, and 23 bases lay between the germline ends. The CDR3 length is 17 residues. The CDR3 loop is CASSLEWLPDSLSTQYF. For the CDR3, the DNA is TGTGCCAGCAGCTTAGAGTGGTTACCGGACAGCTTGAGCACGCAGTATTTT.

A remark on this clone: The same CDR3 is also encoded by other DNA sequences in this sample. The chain uses TRBV28 and TRBJ2-7; perhaps TRBD2 as D (5 bases). Per germline, CDR1 MDHEN and CDR2 SYDVKM. With 2 bases removed from V and 2 bases from J, the gap between germline ends came to 10 bases. CDR3 length: 14 amino acids. CDR3 sequence: CASSLAGRTYEQYF. In DNA, the CDR3 is TGTGCCAGCAGTTTAGCGGGCAGAACCTACGAGCAGTACTTC.

This rearrangement joins TRBV7-9 to TRBJ1-5, with no clear D. The CDR3 is 13 amino acids. CDR1 is SEHNR, CDR2 FQNEAQ, per germline (reference sequence). The ends were cut back, 5 bases at V and 3 bases at J, with 8 bases in the middle. CDR3 in DNA: TGTGCCAGCAGCCGAGGAGTCAATCAGCCCCAGCATTTT. Amino acids: CASSRGVNQPQHF.

The rearrangement links TRBV29-1 to TRBJ1-4; the D gene is possibly TRBD1 (5 bases). The CDR3 runs to 13 residues. The V gene's germline CDR1 is SQVTM and CDR2 ANQGSEA. Trimming stripped 1 base from V and 14 bases from J, with 17 bases between. The CDR3 DNA follows: TGCAGCGTTGAAGTCGGGGGGGATTCACGGCTGTTTTTT. Encoded protein: CSVEVGGDSRLFF.

V gene TRBV7-3 combines with J gene TRBJ2-1, with D hard to call. V lost 5 bases and J lost 10, with 24 bases in between. The CDR3 spans 16 residues. The V gene's germline CDR1 is SGHTA and CDR2 FQGTGA. CDR3 bases: TGTGCCAGCAGCCCGATAACGACGAGGCCGTTTGAGGAGCAGTTCTTC. Its translation is CASSPITTRPFEEQFF. Supplemented by reference TRBV7-3 and TRBJ2-1, the full variable domain reads GAGVSQTPSNKVTEKGKYVELRCDPISGHTALYWYRQSLGQGPEFLIYFQGTGAADDSGLPNDRFFAVRPEGSVSTLKIQRTERGDSAVYLCASSPITTRPFEEQFFGPGTRLTVL.

The chain carries TRBV27 and TRBJ2-1, with D possibly being TRBD1 (6 bases). The length of the CDR3 is 15 residues. Germline V gene lookup returns CDR1 MNHEY and CDR2 SMNVEV (reference sequence). The V end lost 5 bases, the J end lost 5 bases, and 16 bases lay between the germline ends. The CDR3 sequence: CASSPRQARDNEQFF. CDR3 DNA sequence: TGTGCCAGCAGTCCCAGACAGGCAAGAGACAATGAGCAGTTCTTC.

The V call is TRBV11-3, the J call TRBJ2-2, with D possibly matching TRBD1 (6 bases). Germline values: CDR1 SGHNT, CDR2 YENEEA. The CDR3 extends over 17 amino acids. Trimming stripped 0 bases from V and 4 bases from J, with 15 bases between. This CDR3 is CASSLDSWGRGTGELFF. Here the CDR3 DNA reads TGTGCCAGCAGCTTAGATTCGTGGGGGCGCGGCACCGGGGAGCTGTTTTTT.

This chain connects TRBV27 to TRBJ1-4; the D is unclear. Germline values: CDR1 MNHEY, CDR2 SMNVEV (reference sequence). Trimming took 8 bases from V and 0 from J, leaving 10 bases between them. The CDR3 has 14 residues. The CDR3 reads CASGRFATNEKLFF. Written as DNA, the CDR3 is TGTGCCAGCGGCAGGTTTGCAACTAATGAAAAACTGTTTTTT.

The chain couples TRBV7-3 to TRBJ2-1; 10 nucleotides agree with TRBD2. This CDR3 is built from 16 residues. Germline V gene lookup returns CDR1 SGHTA and CDR2 FQGTGA. V trimming: 5 bases; J trimming: 9 bases; junction bases outside the gene matches: 13. CDR3 DNA sequence: TGTGCCAGCAGCCTCCGGACTAGCGGAGCGTTCGGTGAGCAGTTCTTC. Translation gives CASSLRTSGAFGEQFF.

This clone was detected once. The V call is TRBV5-1, the J call TRBJ2-6, with D hard to call. This CDR3 comprises 14 residues. V gave up 6 bases and J gave up 0 bases, with 7 bases separating them. Germline-derived CDR1 and CDR2 are SGHRS and YFSETQ. This chain's CDR3 is CASTLSSGANVLTF. CDR3 nucleotides: TGCGCCAGCACGCTGAGCTCTGGGGCCAACGTCCTGACTTTC. The variable domain in full, completed from reference TRBV5-1 and TRBJ2-6, reads KAGVTQTPRYLIKTRGQQVTLSCSPISGHRSVSWYQQTPGQGLQFLFEYFSETQRNKGNFPGRFSGRQFSNSRSEMNVSTLELGDSALYLCASTLSSGANVLTFGAGSRLTVL.

CDR3 protein: CAWSVGQGNQPQHF. CDR3 nucleotides: TGTGCCTGGAGTGTGGGCCAGGGCAATCAGCCCCAGCATTTT. The gene calls are TRBV30 and TRBJ1-5; D unclear. The CDR3 loop spans 14 amino acids. Trimming pared 0 bases from V and 2 bases from J, leaving 8 bases between. Germline lookup yields CDR1 GTSNPN and CDR2 SVGIG (reference sequence).

V is TRBV7-3 and J is TRBJ2-1, with D perhaps matching TRBD2 (5 bases). The CDR3 spans 14 residues. Germline values: CDR1 SGHTA, CDR2 FQGTGA. V was shortened by 4 bases and J by 5 bases, with 12 bases between the two germline ends. The CDR3 DNA sequence: TGTGCCAGCAGCTCAGCGGCGGCCCACAATGAGCAGTTCTTC. Its protein product is CASSSAAAHNEQFF.

The chain carries TRBV7-2 and TRBJ2-3, with TRBD2 matching over 7 bases. The V gene end was trimmed by 5 bases and the J gene end by 4 bases; junction bases not matched to a gene: 6. Germline V lookup: CDR1 SGHTA, CDR2 FQGNSA. The CDR3 totals 14 residues. CDR3 sequence (DNA): TGTGCCAGCAGCGAGGGGAGGGGCCCAGATACGCAGTATTTT. Encoded protein: CASSEGRGPDTQYF.

CDR3 sequence: CASSSGWGNTIYF. The DNA for the CDR3 is TGTGCCAGCAGTTCAGGGTGGGGAAACACCATATATTTT. The chain combines TRBV28 with TRBJ1-3, with TRBD1 as a possible D gene (5 bases). Trimming pared 4 bases from V and 4 bases from J, leaving 8 bases between. The CDR3 is made up of 13 amino acids. In germline, CDR1 is MDHEN, CDR2 SYDVKM.

This clone was recorded only once. The chain combines TRBV6-1 with TRBJ2-2, with a weak D call TRBD1 (5 bases). This CDR3 has 15 amino acids. V dropped 7 bases and J dropped 0 bases, with 12 bases sitting between them. Germline loops: CDR1 MNHNS, CDR2 SASEGT. CDR3 in DNA: TGTGCCAGCACCTTTCCACAGGCGAACACCGGGGAGCTGTTTTTT. Its protein product is CASTFPQANTGELFF.

The chain couples TRBV18 to TRBJ2-3, with no clear D. Germline CDR1 KGHSH, CDR2 LQKENI. The CDR3 contains 13 residues. The ends were cut back, 4 bases at V and 3 bases at J, with 8 bases in the middle. This chain's CDR3 is CASSRSGTDTQYF. Here the CDR3 DNA reads TGTGCCAGCTCACGGTCGGGTACAGATACGCAGTATTTT. Full variable domain (outside the CDR3, taken from reference TRBV18 and TRBJ2-3): NAGVMQNPRHLVRRRGQEARLRCSPMKGHSHVYWYRQLPEEGLKFMVYLQKENIIDESGMPKERFSAEFPKEGPSILRIQQVVRGDSAAYFCASSRSGTDTQYFGPGTRLTVL.